Listed below are T cell receptor beta chains from one sample, sequenced in a study of beta chain features in type 1 diabetes. Using immunoSEQ multiplex PCR, the repertoire was profiled, and TCRdb retains in-frame clones only, with some absent. The profile shows 300,000 to 450,000 clones, roughly an eighth of them singletons. Sequenced input: naive CD4+ T cells from blood. These TCRs come from a man aged 18 to 29 in good health. The CDR3 runs from the conserved cysteine through the conserved F or W. Each record gives: D gene, clone size, J gene, V gene, CDR3 protein, CDR3 DNA. A D gene is named only where the DNA matches it firmly. Clone size is shown for a subset of rows, as once, few, many or a class of expanded clone.

D gene: TRBD2
clone size: few
J gene: TRBJ2-7
V gene: TRBV6-5
CDR3 protein: CASSYSGLAEQYF
CDR3 DNA: TGTGCCAGCAGTTACTCGGGACTAGCGGAGCAGTACTTC

D gene: .
clone size: few
J gene: TRBJ2-2
V gene: TRBV19
CDR3 protein: CASSIRGRTGELFF
CDR3 DNA: TGTGCCAGTAGTATACGGGGTCGTACCGGGGAGCTGTTTTTT

D gene: .
clone size: .
J gene: TRBJ2-7
V gene: TRBV7-9
CDR3 protein: CASSLEAVVQNF
CDR3 DNA: TGTGCCAGCAGCTTAGAAGCGGTGGTGCAGAACTTC

D gene: .
clone size: .
J gene: TRBJ1-6
V gene: TRBV7-2
CDR3 protein: CASRKSSVEGAPLHF
CDR3 DNA: TGTGCCAGCAGGAAGAGCTCAGTTGAGGGGGCACCCCTCCACTTT

D gene: TRBD2
clone size: .
J gene: TRBJ2-3
V gene: TRBV7-7
CDR3 protein: CASSPAAGVTDTQYF
CDR3 DNA: TGTGCTAGCAGCCCCGCAGCGGGAGTCACAGATACGCAGTATTTT

D gene: TRBD1
clone size: .
J gene: TRBJ1-1
V gene: TRBV28
CDR3 protein: CASSPQGVNTEAFF
CDR3 DNA: TGTGCCAGCAGTCCACAGGGGGTGAACACTGAAGCTTTCTTT

D gene: TRBD1
clone size: .
J gene: TRBJ2-7
V gene: TRBV5-1
CDR3 protein: CASSLTGGEAYEQYF
CDR3 DNA: TGCGCCAGCAGCTTGACAGGGGGCGAAGCCTACGAGCAGTACTTC

D gene: .
clone size: few
J gene: TRBJ2-7
V gene: TRBV4-2
CDR3 protein: CASSQGLANYEQYF
CDR3 DNA: TGTGCCAGCAGCCAAGGGCTAGCCAACTACGAGCAGTACTTC

D gene: TRBD2
clone size: .
J gene: TRBJ2-5
V gene: TRBV7-2
CDR3 protein: CASSRRTSGSGETQYF
CDR3 DNA: TGTGCCAGCAGCCGACGGACTAGCGGGAGTGGAGAGACCCAGTACTTC

D gene: .
clone size: .
J gene: TRBJ1-1
V gene: TRBV29-1
CDR3 protein: CSVEEVSRAEAFF
CDR3 DNA: TGCAGCGTTGAGGAGGTGTCTAGGGCTGAAGCTTTCTTT

D gene: .
clone size: .
J gene: TRBJ2-7
V gene: TRBV21-1
CDR3 protein: CASSKSAASTYEQYF
CDR3 DNA: TGTGCCAGCAGCAAATCGGCGGCCTCTACCTACGAGCAGTACTTC

D gene: TRBD2
clone size: .
J gene: TRBJ2-1
V gene: TRBV7-9
CDR3 protein: CGAGGPNEQFF
CDR3 DNA: TGTGGGGCGGGGGGGCCCAATGAGCAGTTCTTC

D gene: TRBD1
clone size: few
J gene: TRBJ2-7
V gene: TRBV6-6
CDR3 protein: CASSHGTGVYEQYF
CDR3 DNA: TGTGCCAGCAGTCATGGGACAGGGGTCTACGAGCAGTACTTC

D gene: TRBD2
clone size: .
J gene: TRBJ2-3
V gene: TRBV2
CDR3 protein: CASSETGGPNTDTQYF
CDR3 DNA: TGTGCCAGCAGTGAGACGGGGGGGCCGAACACAGATACGCAGTATTTT

D gene: .
clone size: .
J gene: TRBJ1-5
V gene: TRBV7-9
CDR3 protein: CASSLGLNQPQHF
CDR3 DNA: TGTGCCAGCAGCTTAGGTCTCAATCAGCCCCAGCATTTT

D gene: TRBD1
clone size: .
J gene: TRBJ2-7
V gene: TRBV27
CDR3 protein: CASSLLDRVYEQYF
CDR3 DNA: TGTGCCAGCAGTTTACTGGACAGGGTTTACGAGCAGTACTTC

D gene: TRBD1
clone size: few
J gene: TRBJ1-5
V gene: TRBV6-7
CDR3 protein: CASRRDRNSNQPQHF
CDR3 DNA: TGTGCCAGCAGACGGGACAGGAATAGCAATCAGCCCCAGCATTTT

D gene: .
clone size: few
J gene: TRBJ2-1
V gene: TRBV29-1
CDR3 protein: CSVSRHSGYNEQFF
CDR3 DNA: TGCAGCGTTTCACGGCATAGCGGATACAATGAGCAGTTCTTC

D gene: .
clone size: few
J gene: TRBJ2-7
V gene: TRBV4-1
CDR3 protein: CASSQSGKTEQYF
CDR3 DNA: TGCGCCAGCAGCCAATCTGGCAAAACCGAGCAGTACTTC

D gene: TRBD2
clone size: .
J gene: TRBJ2-3
V gene: TRBV13
CDR3 protein: CASSPRLAGWETDTQYF
CDR3 DNA: TGTGCCAGCAGCCCAAGACTAGCGGGGTGGGAGACAGATACGCAGTATTTT

D gene: .
clone size: .
J gene: TRBJ2-7
V gene: TRBV9
CDR3 protein: CASSVGALGSEQYF
CDR3 DNA: TGTGCCAGCAGCGTAGGGGCCCTGGGCTCCGAGCAGTACTTC

D gene: .
clone size: .
J gene: TRBJ2-5
V gene: TRBV5-4
CDR3 protein: CASSLPGVNQETQYF
CDR3 DNA: TGTGCCAGCAGCTTACCAGGGGTAAATCAAGAGACCCAGTACTTC

D gene: TRBD1
clone size: few
J gene: TRBJ2-7
V gene: TRBV15
CDR3 protein: CATSRDRGTGASYEQYF
CDR3 DNA: TGTGCCACCAGCAGAGATCGTGGGACAGGAGCCTCCTACGAGCAGTACTTC

D gene: .
clone size: .
J gene: TRBJ2-1
V gene: TRBV21-1
CDR3 protein: CASSKANQASSYNEQFF
CDR3 DNA: TGTGCCAGCAGCAAAGCAAACCAGGCCAGCTCCTACAATGAGCAGTTCTTC

D gene: TRBD1
clone size: few
J gene: TRBJ2-7
V gene: TRBV7-2
CDR3 protein: CASSNYRGYEQYF
CDR3 DNA: TGTGCCAGCAGCAACTACAGGGGGTACGAGCAGTACTTC

D gene: .
clone size: few
J gene: TRBJ2-5
V gene: TRBV7-2
CDR3 protein: CASSLAGVPGETQYF
CDR3 DNA: TGTGCCAGCAGCTTAGCGGGAGTTCCGGGAGAGACCCAGTACTTC

D gene: TRBD2
clone size: .
J gene: TRBJ2-7
V gene: TRBV7-3
CDR3 protein: CASSLRGGSSYEQYF
CDR3 DNA: TGTGCCAGCAGCTTACGGGGGGGTTCGTCCTACGAGCAGTACTTC

D gene: .
clone size: few
J gene: TRBJ2-7
V gene: TRBV27
CDR3 protein: CASSHSGNPYEQYF
CDR3 DNA: TGTGCCAGCAGTCATAGCGGAAACCCCTACGAGCAGTACTTC

D gene: TRBD1
clone size: .
J gene: TRBJ2-5
V gene: TRBV7-2
CDR3 protein: CASSLASQGVEETQYF
CDR3 DNA: TGTGCCAGCAGCTTAGCTAGCCAGGGGGTAGAAGAGACCCAGTACTTC

D gene: .
clone size: few
J gene: TRBJ1-5
V gene: TRBV4-2
CDR3 protein: CASSQSGGPANGNQPQHF
CDR3 DNA: TGTGCCAGCAGCCAAAGCGGCGGGCCAGCTAACGGCAATCAGCCCCAGCATTTT

D gene: TRBD2
clone size: few
J gene: TRBJ2-1
V gene: TRBV28
CDR3 protein: CASSTSGRSNEQFF
CDR3 DNA: TGTGCCAGCAGTACTAGCGGGAGGAGCAATGAGCAGTTCTTC

D gene: TRBD2
clone size: .
J gene: TRBJ2-1
V gene: TRBV18
CDR3 protein: CASSPRRENYNEQFF
CDR3 DNA: TGTGCCAGCTCACCACGGCGGGAGAATTACAATGAGCAGTTCTTC

D gene: .
clone size: .
J gene: TRBJ2-7
V gene: TRBV5-1
CDR3 protein: CASSLDSEQYF
CDR3 DNA: TGCGCCAGCAGCTTGGACTCCGAGCAGTACTTC

D gene: .
clone size: few
J gene: TRBJ2-3
V gene: TRBV4-2
CDR3 protein: CASSRLHTDTQYF
CDR3 DNA: TGTGCCAGCAGCCGACTTCACACAGATACGCAGTATTTT

D gene: TRBD1
clone size: few
J gene: TRBJ1-6
V gene: TRBV4-3
CDR3 protein: CASSQELGTVLMTSPLHF
CDR3 DNA: TGCGCCAGCAGCCAAGAATTGGGGACAGTCCTTATGACTTCACCCCTCCACTTT

D gene: TRBD2
clone size: few
J gene: TRBJ2-2
V gene: TRBV7-2
CDR3 protein: CASSWSGTSGRNTGELFF
CDR3 DNA: TGTGCCAGCAGCTGGTCCGGGACTAGCGGGCGGAACACCGGGGAGCTGTTTTTT

D gene: .
clone size: .
J gene: TRBJ1-5
V gene: TRBV5-1
CDR3 protein: CASSLGQDNQPQHF
CDR3 DNA: TGCGCCAGCAGCTTGGGGCAGGATAATCAGCCCCAGCATTTT

D gene: TRBD1
clone size: .
J gene: TRBJ2-7
V gene: TRBV7-2
CDR3 protein: CASSSIPGTGGLWEQYF
CDR3 DNA: TGTGCCAGCAGCTCCATACCTGGGACAGGGGGGTTATGGGAGCAGTACTTC

D gene: .
clone size: .
J gene: TRBJ1-1
V gene: TRBV14
CDR3 protein: CASSQFEDTEAFF
CDR3 DNA: TGTGCCAGCAGCCAGTTCGAGGACACTGAAGCTTTCTTT

D gene: .
clone size: few
J gene: TRBJ2-1
V gene: TRBV30
CDR3 protein: CAGGTNNEQFF
CDR3 DNA: TGTGCCGGAGGGACCAACAATGAGCAGTTCTTC

D gene: .
clone size: .
J gene: TRBJ1-5
V gene: TRBV4-1
CDR3 protein: CASSFRGVNSNQPQHF
CDR3 DNA: TGCGCCAGCAGCTTCCGGGGGGTTAATAGCAATCAGCCCCAGCATTTT

D gene: .
clone size: few
J gene: TRBJ2-1
V gene: TRBV18
CDR3 protein: CASSPPGHQGEQFF
CDR3 DNA: TGTGCCAGCTCACCACCGGGACACCAAGGTGAGCAGTTCTTC

D gene: TRBD1
clone size: few
J gene: TRBJ2-7
V gene: TRBV30
CDR3 protein: CACNRGQRDEQYF
CDR3 DNA: TGTGCCTGTAACAGGGGGCAGAGGGACGAGCAGTACTTC

D gene: TRBD1
clone size: .
J gene: TRBJ2-7
V gene: TRBV28
CDR3 protein: CASSLGDRGAPKQYF
CDR3 DNA: TGTGCCAGCAGTTTGGGGGACAGGGGGGCCCCAAAGCAGTACTTC

D gene: .
clone size: few
J gene: TRBJ1-6
V gene: TRBV5-1
CDR3 protein: CASSSDVGRSGSPLHF
CDR3 DNA: TGCGCCAGCAGCAGTGACGTTGGCAGATCAGGTTCACCCCTCCACTTT

D gene: .
clone size: few
J gene: TRBJ2-6
V gene: TRBV6-1
CDR3 protein: CASSDVRSSGANVLTF
CDR3 DNA: TGTGCCAGCAGTGACGTACGGAGCTCTGGGGCCAACGTCCTGACTTTC

D gene: .
clone size: few
J gene: TRBJ1-1
V gene: TRBV4-2
CDR3 protein: CASSQDLGREYTEAFF
CDR3 DNA: TGTGCCAGCAGCCAAGATCTTGGCAGGGAATACACTGAAGCTTTCTTT

D gene: TRBD1
clone size: few
J gene: TRBJ2-2
V gene: TRBV7-2
CDR3 protein: CASSPTGGTGELFF
CDR3 DNA: TGTGCCAGCAGCCCAACAGGGGGCACCGGGGAGCTGTTTTTT

D gene: TRBD2
clone size: few
J gene: TRBJ2-7
V gene: TRBV19
CDR3 protein: CASSIAAGVPYEQYF
CDR3 DNA: TGTGCCAGTAGTATTGCAGCGGGGGTTCCCTACGAGCAGTACTTC

D gene: .
clone size: few
J gene: TRBJ2-6
V gene: TRBV30
CDR3 protein: CAWIGAAGANVLTF
CDR3 DNA: TGTGCCTGGATCGGTGCGGCAGGGGCCAACGTCCTGACTTTC

D gene: .
clone size: .
J gene: TRBJ1-5
V gene: TRBV5-6
CDR3 protein: CASSLYRDQPQHF
CDR3 DNA: TGTGCCAGCAGCTTATACCGGGATCAGCCCCAGCATTTT

D gene: TRBD1
clone size: few
J gene: TRBJ2-4
V gene: TRBV6-4
CDR3 protein: CASSEVESGTGFAAKNIQYF
CDR3 DNA: TGTGCCAGCAGTGAGGTCGAATCCGGGACAGGGTTTGCGGCCAAAAACATTCAGTACTTC

D gene: .
clone size: .
J gene: TRBJ2-7
V gene: TRBV28
CDR3 protein: CASSFIWQAPIYEQYF
CDR3 DNA: TGTGCCAGCAGTTTTATCTGGCAGGCCCCAATCTACGAGCAGTACTTC

D gene: TRBD1
clone size: few
J gene: TRBJ2-7
V gene: TRBV11-2
CDR3 protein: CASSSDRGVIEQYF
CDR3 DNA: TGTGCCAGCAGCTCGGACAGGGGAGTTATTGAGCAGTACTTC

D gene: .
clone size: .
J gene: TRBJ2-2
V gene: TRBV7-8
CDR3 protein: CASRKRGTGELFF
CDR3 DNA: TGTGCCAGCAGGAAGAGAGGCACCGGGGAGCTGTTTTTT